Listed below are T cell receptor beta chains from one sample, sequenced in a study of T-cell reconstitution after alpha-beta-depleted transplantation in children. TCRdb fed the PCR reads into MiXCR, producing one record per CDR3 protein. The sample includes around 960,000 distinct CDR3 sequences, less than 30% of them seen just once. Sequenced here: PBMCs, mostly from graft donor cells, sampled 360 days after TCRalphabeta/CD19-depleted stem cell transplant. Receptors were obtained from a boy younger than two who had a stem cell transplant for SCID, so the T cells may come from the graft donor. CDR3s include the opening cysteine and the closing phenylalanine or tryptophan. D genes are given only for firm matches. Only part of the rows carry a size: once, few, many, or a class if the clone is expanded.

clone size | D gene | J gene | V gene | CDR3 DNA | CDR3 protein
. | TRBD1 | TRBJ2-7 | TRBV28 | TGTGCCAGCAGACCGGAGACAGGGCACCTTTACGAGCAGTACTTC | CASRPETGHLYEQYF
few | TRBD1 | TRBJ2-7 | TRBV10-3 | TGTGCCATCAGTGCCTCACCACAGGGGGCGAGGGTCTACGAGCAGTACTTC | CAISASPQGARVYEQYF
few | TRBD1 | TRBJ1-4 | TRBV29-1 | TGCAGCGTGGTAGGGACAGTCGGAAAACTGTTTTTT | CSVVGTVGKLFF
. | . | TRBJ1-3 | TRBV20-1 | TGCAGTGCTAGAGAGGTCCGCACCTCTGGAAACACCATATATTTT | CSAREVRTSGNTIYF
. | . | TRBJ2-3 | TRBV28 | TGTGCCAGCAGTTTGGTTTTGAAAATGCTCACAGATACGCAGTATTTT | CASSLVLKMLTDTQYF
. | TRBD1 | TRBJ2-7 | TRBV6-1 | TGTGCCAGCAGTACCACCCGGGAAGGGGGCAACCCCTACGAGCAGTACTTC | CASSTTREGGNPYEQYF
. | . | TRBJ1-3 | TRBV12-3/TRBV12-4 | TGTACCAGCTGTTTAGCCCCCGGGGGGGCGCGAAGACTGGCAAACACCGTATATTTT | CTSCLAPGGARRLANTVYF
. | . | TRBJ2-2 | TRBV28 | TGTGCCAGCAGTTTTGGACCCGACCGGACATCGTGGAACACCGGGGAGCTGTTTTTT | CASSFGPDRTSWNTGELFF
. | . | TRBJ2-3 | TRBV6-2/TRBV6-3 | TGTGCCAGCAGTCAAGGGGTATGGCAGTATTTT | CASSQGVWQYF
. | TRBD1 | TRBJ1-5 | TRBV20-1 | TGCAGTGCTAGGGGGACAGGGAGTAGCAATCAGCCCCAGCATTTT | CSARGTGSSNQPQHF
. | . | TRBJ2-7 | TRBV4-1 | TGCGCCAGCAGCCCGGCGTGGGGACGGACCTACGAGCAGTACTTC | CASSPAWGRTYEQYF
few | TRBD1 | TRBJ2-1 | TRBV7-7 | TGTGCCAGCAGCCCGGGGACAGGGTGGGGGCGCTACAATGAGCAGTTCTTC | CASSPGTGWGRYNEQFF
. | TRBD2 | TRBJ2-3 | TRBV10-3 | TGTGCCATCATGAAGCGGGGGGCCACAGATACGCAGTATTTT | CAIMKRGATDTQYF
once | . | TRBJ1-1 | TRBV6-1 | TGTGCCAGCACACAGAGGGGGAAGAACACTGAAGCTTTCTTT | CASTQRGKNTEAFF
. | . | TRBJ2-3 | TRBV12-3/TRBV12-4 | TGTGCCAGCACGCTGGCAGGTCTTCAATTCACAGATACGCAGTATTTT | CASTLAGLQFTDTQYF
once | . | TRBJ2-1 | TRBV3-1 | TGTGCCAGCACCCGTGGGTTTGAGCAGTTCTTC | CASTRGFEQFF
few | . | TRBJ2-1 | TRBV6-5 | TGTGCCAGCAGTTACTCGAGGGCCCGGGATGAGCAGTTCTTC | CASSYSRARDEQFF
few | TRBD1 | TRBJ2-3 | TRBV5-5 | TGTGCCAGCCGGAGGACAGGGGGGAGTGGTGAGAATACGCAGTATTTT | CASRRTGGSGENTQYF
. | TRBD1 | TRBJ2-3 | TRBV9 | TGTGCCAGCAGCGTAGCGCCCCCTGACAGGGAAGACGGAGATACGCAGTATTTT | CASSVAPPDREDGDTQYF
few | . | TRBJ1-1 | TRBV12-3/TRBV12-4 | TGTGCCAGCAGTTTTAAGGGCAGGGGGAACACTGAAGCTTTCTTT | CASSFKGRGNTEAFF
few | . | TRBJ1-1 | TRBV5-1 | TGCGCCAGCAGCTTGCTAGGCGGCGGACGGAACACTGAAGCTTTCTTT | CASSLLGGGRNTEAFF
. | TRBD1 | TRBJ1-5 | TRBV12-3/TRBV12-4 | TGTGCCAGCAGTTCTAAATACCGGGACAGGGGCCCTTATCAGCCCCAGCATTTT | CASSSKYRDRGPYQPQHF
. | . | TRBJ2-7 | TRBV5-1 | TGCGCCAGCAGCTTGGCGGGGCAGGGTCCCTCCTACGAGCAGTACTTC | CASSLAGQGPSYEQYF
. | TRBD2 | TRBJ2-3 | TRBV7-9 | TGTGCCAGCAGCCAATCAACTATCAGGGAGGGTGCAGATACGCAGTATTTT | CASSQSTIREGADTQYF
. | TRBD2 | TRBJ2-5 | TRBV4-1 | TGCGCCAGCAGCCAAGGTCCTAGCGGGGGACTCCAAGAGACCCAGTACTTC | CASSQGPSGGLQETQYF
. | . | TRBJ1-2 | TRBV7-8 | TGTGCCAGCAGCTTCGGGGGGTGGGGAGACTACACCTTC | CASSFGGWGDYTF
. | . | TRBJ2-2 | TRBV18 | TGTGCCAGCTCACCAGGGACCAAGGGTGACACCGGGGAGCTGTTTTTT | CASSPGTKGDTGELFF
. | . | TRBJ2-1 | TRBV28 | TGTGCCATCGACAATCCCCCTTACAATGAGCAGTTCTTC | CAIDNPPYNEQFF
. | . | TRBJ2-2 | TRBV7-6 | TGTGCCAGCAGCTTCGGGGGCACGAACACCGGGGAGCTGTTTTTT | CASSFGGTNTGELFF